The next 10 T cell receptor beta chains were all read from a single sample in a study of shared clonotypes between healthy human individuals. Using immunoSEQ multiplex PCR, the repertoire was profiled, and TCRdb retains in-frame clones only, with some absent. The repertoire holds around 2,000,000 clones, with roughly 94% as singletons. Positively selected for CCR7, the CD45RO-negative cells used as naive CD8 cells excluded terminally differentiated effector memory CD45RA+ cells. The source material was naive CD8+ T cells sorted from blood. All receptors derive from a man in his late teens or twenties in good health.

Comment on this clone: The same CDR3 also results from other DNA sequences found in this sample. V usage is TRBV9 and J usage is TRBJ1-4; D is uncertain. CDR1 and CDR2 (germline): SGDLS, YYNGEE. This CDR3 has 12 residues. V lost 2 bases and J 7 bases, leaving 6 bases between the germline ends. DNA of the CDR3: TGTGCCAGCAGCGTTAAAGGTGAAAAACTGTTTTTT. This gives the protein CASSVKGEKLFF. The entire variable domain, with the rest obtained from reference TRBV9 and TRBJ1-4, is as follows: DSGVTQTPKHLITATGQRVTLRCSPRSGDLSVYWYQQSLDQGLQFLIQYYNGEERAKGNILERFSAQQFPDLHSELNLSSLELGDSALYFCASSVKGEKLFFGSGTQLSVL.

Only one count was recorded for this clone. This sequence joins TRBV6-1 and TRBJ2-2; 9 nucleotides agree with TRBD1. The CDR3 extends over 15 amino acids. Germline V lookup: CDR1 MNHNS, CDR2 SASEGT. V trimming: 6 bases; J trimming: 3 bases; junction bases outside the gene matches: 5. The CDR3 loop reads CASSQQGADTGELFF. CDR3 in DNA: TGTGCCAGCAGCCAACAGGGGGCGGACACCGGGGAGCTGTTTTTT.

The genes are TRBV11-2 and TRBJ2-5; 11 bases are shared with TRBD2. The CDR3 has 16 residues. Germline trimming cut 4 bases from V and 4 bases from J; bases unmatched to any gene: 8. Germline V gene data show CDR1 as SGHAT and CDR2 as FQNNGV. CDR3 loop: CASSSLAGVSPETQYF. The CDR3 coding sequence is TGTGCCAGCAGCTCACTAGCGGGAGTGTCCCCAGAGACCCAGTACTTC.

Points on this clone: The sample carries other DNA sequences with the same CDR3. The rearrangement uses TRBV7-9 and TRBJ2-1; TRBD2 agrees at 9 bases. The ends lost 1 base at V and 7 bases at J; junction bases unmatched: 5. The CDR3 spans 15 residues. CDR1 and CDR2 (germline): SEHNR, FQNEAQ (reference sequence). The CDR3 coding sequence is TGTGCCAGCAGCTTAGTTGCGGGGGGGCCTAATGAGCAGTTCTTC. It is translated as CASSLVAGGPNEQFF.

V is TRBV18 and J is TRBJ1-4; D is perhaps TRBD1 (5 bases). V dropped 3 bases and J dropped 7 bases, with 12 bases sitting between them. Germline CDR1 KGHSH, CDR2 LQKENI. The CDR3 is 14 residues long. The CDR3 reads CASSPPGITEKLFF. DNA of the CDR3: TGTGCCAGCTCACCCCCAGGGATCACTGAAAAACTGTTTTTT. The full variable domain, rest sourced from reference TRBV18 and TRBJ1-4, is NAGVMQNPRHLVRRRGQEARLRCSPMKGHSHVYWYRQLPEEGLKFMVYLQKENIIDESGMPKERFSAEFPKEGPSILRIQQVVRGDSAAYFCASSPPGITEKLFFGSGTQLSVL.

V is TRBV10-3 and J is TRBJ2-7; D remains ambiguous. In germline, CDR1 is ENHRY, CDR2 SYGVKD. The ends were cut back, 0 bases at V and 4 bases at J, with 4 bases in the middle. The CDR3 consists of 12 residues. DNA of the CDR3: TGTGCCATCAGTGAGTCGTTGTACGAGCAGTACTTC. This translates into CAISESLYEQYF.

This clone came up once. The rearrangement links TRBV27 to TRBJ1-6, with D possibly being TRBD1 (6 bases). This CDR3 region has 16 residues. V shed 5 bases and J shed 4 bases, with 15 bases lying between them. Germline V gene data show CDR1 as MNHEY and CDR2 as SMNVEV (reference sequence). The DNA for the CDR3 is TGTGCCAGCAGTCTTCTGGGGGGCTTATATAATTCACCCCTCCACTTT. Protein product: CASSLLGGLYNSPLHF.

As concerns this clone: This sample includes further DNA sequences coding for the same CDR3. The chain joins TRBV29-1 to TRBJ1-1; unclear D gene. The V end was cut by 6 bases, the J end by 1 base, with 6 bases between. The CDR3 length is 11 residues. CDR1 is SQVTM and CDR2 is ANQGSEA in the germline V gene. CDR3 nucleotide sequence: TGCAGCGTCGAGGAGAACACTGAAGCTTTCTTT. This translates into CSVEENTEAFF.

The chain joins TRBV11-2 to TRBJ2-3, with 11 bases identical to TRBD2. This CDR3 comprises 15 residues. The germline V gene encodes CDR1 SGHAT and CDR2 FQNNGV. Unmatched junction bases numbered 5, after V lost 5 bases and J lost 4 bases. Here the CDR3 reads CASSTLAGGADTQYF. The CDR3 DNA sequence: TGTGCCAGCAGCACGCTAGCGGGGGGCGCAGATACGCAGTATTTT.

In the case of this clone: Other DNA sequences from this sample encode an identical CDR3 as well. The chain links TRBV9 to TRBJ1-4, with D possibly being TRBD1 (5 bases). Per germline, CDR1 SGDLS and CDR2 YYNGEE. This CDR3 has 15 residues. V was cut by 1 base and J by 2 bases, with 9 bases left in between. The CDR3 coding sequence is TGTGCCAGCAGCGTATCTGGGGCTACTAATGAAAAACTGTTTTTT. Protein sequence: CASSVSGATNEKLFF.